This TCR beta chain stems from a study of blood T cells in healthy people across ages. Study-wide results and limits: One million T cells yielded diversity estimates that were considered underestimates. Comparison with aged donors showed that long-lived donors had more naive CD4+ cells and higher diversity.

Concerning this clonotype: Its antigen is not identified.

The CDR3 is made up of 15 amino acids. V was clipped by 3 bases and J by 6 bases; unmatched bases: 6. The germline gives CDR1 ENHRY, CDR2 SYGVKD. A second PCR of roughly 7 to 11 cycles used a sample-barcoded 5' primer and a J-beta primer mix. TCRdb re-called the 5' RACE reads with MiXCR, one entry per CDR3 protein. The sample shows over 500,000 distinct CDR3 sequences, about 27% of them seen only once. Another study also made use of these data, one on T cells of mothers and their children.

Sample: blood. The V call is TRBV10-3, the J call TRBJ1-5, with TRBD1 matching over 9 bases. The receptor's source is a boy between 2 and 10 years old in good health. The CDR3 DNA reads as TGTGCCATCAGTGACGGACAGGGGTTAGGTCAGCCCCAGCATTTT. Its translation: CAISDGQGLGQPQHF.